The present entry profiles one T cell receptor (beta chain) with its context. The sample belongs to a study of CD8 T cells in Susac syndrome. With 4 bases removed from V and 11 bases from J, the gap between germline ends came to 15 bases. CDR1 is SGHVS, CDR2 FQNEAQ, per germline. CDR3 length equals 12 residues. An input of roughly 0.5 to 1 ug of RNA was subjected to reverse transcription using random hexamers. Each CDR3 protein is one row after TCRdb ran MiXCR on the immunoSEQ multiplex PCR reads. The sample holds around 45,000 distinct CDR3 sequences, over 85% seen once. FACS was used to enrich TEMRA cells, whereas the CD8+ and CD4+ T cells were obtained by negative isolation.

Sequencing input: CD8+ T cells from PBMCs. This chain joins TRBV7-8 and TRBJ2-7; D is unclear. This TCR was recovered from a human donor in good health. Here the CDR3 reads CASSSTDLNKYF. CDR3 DNA sequence: TGTGCCAGCAGCTCTACCGACCTGAATAAGTACTTC. Supplemented by reference TRBV7-8 and TRBJ2-7, the full variable domain reads GAGVSQSPRYKVAKRGQDVALRCDPISGHVSLFWYQQALGQGPEFLTYFQNEAQLDKSGLPSDRFFAERPEGSVSTLKIQRTQQEDSAVYLCASSSTDLNKYFGPGTRLTVT.